Each of the 20 T cell receptor beta chains below was sequenced from the same sample in a study of low-dose radiotherapy and immunotherapy resistance in tumors. TRAV- and TRBV-specific primers were used for first-strand cDNA, which covered alpha and beta chains. PCR amplification of the TCRs was performed with Phusion for 20 PCR cycles, and it relied on a constant-region primer together with a V-primer adapter. TCRdb reprocessed the reads via MiXCR and lists one record per CDR3 protein. The table lists around 13,000 distinct CDR3 sequences, roughly 60% of them singletons. The origin of the receptors is a human donor with advanced metastatic prostate, ovarian, gallbladder or colorectal cancer (not recorded which). This table probably holds off-target reads from a library built for another chain.

CDR3 residues: CASSPQSSGRRGGNEQFF. The CDR3 region has the DNA TGTGCCAGCAGCCCCCAGAGCAGCGGGAGGAGGGGGGGCAATGAGCAGTTCTTC. V gene TRBV7-3 combines with J gene TRBJ2-1; TRBD2 matches 9 bases. Per germline, CDR1 SGHTA and CDR2 FQGTGA. This CDR3 is built from 18 residues. With 5 bases clipped from V and 6 bases from J, the junction kept 17 bases outside the gene matches.

Judged by abundance, this clonotype is medium-sized (0.01 to 0.1%). This chain links TRBV28 with TRBJ2-7, with 9 bases aligning to TRBD2. Germline lookup yields CDR1 MDHEN and CDR2 SYDVKM. V lost 3 bases, J lost 0 bases, and 12 bases stayed unmatched. The length of the CDR3 is 18 residues. This CDR3 reads CASSFGRRLAESSYEQYF. Here the CDR3 DNA reads TGTGCCAGCAGTTTCGGCAGAAGACTAGCGGAGAGCTCCTACGAGCAGTACTTC.

The gene calls are TRBV7-2 and TRBJ2-1; D may be TRBD1 (6 bases). Between the trimmed V and J ends, which lost 5 bases and 4 bases, there was a span of 15 bases. Germline lookup yields CDR1 SGHTA and CDR2 FQGNSA. This CDR3 contains 15 residues. CDR3 region: CASSLSGADYNEQFF. The CDR3 DNA reads TGTGCCAGCAGCCTGTCAGGGGCGGATTACAATGAGCAGTTCTTC.

The rearrangement uses TRBV29-1 and TRBJ2-1; perhaps TRBD2 as D (5 bases). Germline lookup yields CDR1 SQVTM and CDR2 ANQGSEA. Trimming stripped 4 bases from V and 7 bases from J, with 20 bases between. This CDR3 region has 15 residues. In nucleotides, the CDR3 is TGCAGCGTTGGAGGGTTAGGCCAGAGGAAAAATGAGCAGTTCTTC. Its translation: CSVGGLGQRKNEQFF.

Remarks on this clonotype: A much larger clone is a single base away; this may be a read error. In DNA, the CDR3 is TGTGCCAGCAGGGAATCTGGACAGGGGAACGAGCAGCACTTC. Its translation: CASRESGQGNEQHF. V usage is TRBV12-3 or TRBV12-4 and J usage is TRBJ2-7, with TRBD1 identical over 9 bases. The CDR3 has 14 residues.

The chain joins TRBV7-3 to TRBJ2-1, with 10 bases matching TRBD2. This CDR3 has 15 amino acids. V was pared by 5 bases and J by 6 bases, with 7 bases of the junction left unmatched. Germline assignment: CDR1 SGHTA and CDR2 FQGTGA. Written as DNA, the CDR3 is TGTGCCAGCAGCGCAACTAGCGGGGCCGGCAATGAGCAGTTCTTC. As protein: CASSATSGAGNEQFF.

The V call is TRBV12-3 or TRBV12-4, the J call TRBJ1-3; D ambiguous. V lost 5 bases and J 0 bases, leaving 8 bases between the germline ends. The CDR3 is 14 amino acids. The CDR3 is CASSPRPSGNTIYF. The CDR3 DNA follows: TGTGCCAGCAGTCCCCGGCCCTCTGGAAACACCATATATTTT.

The chain has TRBV20-1 and TRBJ2-7, with 10 nucleotides matching TRBD1. The CDR3 has 14 residues. The ends lost 3 bases at V and 3 bases at J; junction bases unmatched: 5. CDR1 and CDR2 from the germline V gene are DFQATT and SNEGSKA (reference sequence). CDR3 in DNA: TGCAGTGCTAGGGAAGACAGGGGGCTCTACGAGCAGTACTTC. This translates into CSAREDRGLYEQYF.

The chain couples TRBV7-9 to TRBJ2-5, with 11 bases lining up with TRBD1. The junction had 7 bases not matched to a gene; V was cut back by 7 bases and J by 6 bases. The CDR3 length is 14 residues. Germline CDR1 is SEHNR and CDR2 is FQNEAQ (reference sequence). In DNA, the CDR3 is TGTGCCAGCAATTTGGGACAGGGGGATCAGACCCAGTACTTC. It encodes CASNLGQGDQTQYF.

V gene TRBV2 combines with J gene TRBJ1-1; possibly TRBD1 for D (6 bases). The CDR3 extends over 16 amino acids. The germline V and J ends were trimmed by 4 bases and 2 bases, with 17 bases remaining between them. Germline CDR1 and CDR2: SNHLY and FYNNEI. In nucleotides, the CDR3 is TGTGCCAGCAGTGTTGGGCAGGGGTACGAAAACACTGAAGCTTTCTTT. Its translation is CASSVGQGYENTEAFF.

V is TRBV19 and J is TRBJ2-1; 10 bases align to TRBD2. The ends lost 5 bases at V and 8 bases at J; junction bases unmatched: 6. CDR1 LNHDA and CDR2 SQIVND come from the germline V gene (reference sequence). This CDR3 region has 14 residues. CDR3 DNA sequence: TGTGCCAGTAGTCTAGCGGGAGCGCTTGATGAGCAGTTCTTC. It specifies CASSLAGALDEQFF.

The chain employs TRBV27 and TRBJ2-3; D not resolved. The V and J ends lost 3 bases and 2 bases respectively, with 6 bases between them. This CDR3 is 13 amino acids long. The V gene's germline CDR1 is MNHEY and CDR2 SMNVEV (reference sequence). CDR3 loop: CASSFGSTDTQYF. The CDR3 nucleotides read TGTGCCAGCAGTTTCGGCTCCACAGATACGCAGTATTTT.

This clonotype was seen only a few times. The V and J genes are TRBV3-1 and TRBJ1-1; D may be TRBD1 (6 bases). Trimming left V 4 bases short and J 5 bases short, with 11 bases between. CDR1 and CDR2 from the germline V gene are LGHDT and YNNKEL (reference sequence). This CDR3 region has 13 residues. CDR3 DNA sequence: TGTGCCAGCAGCCGACCCGGACAGACTGAAGCTTTCTTT. Its translation: CASSRPGQTEAFF. Combining the CDR3 with reference TRBV3-1 and TRBJ1-1 gives the whole variable domain DTAVSQTPKYLVTQMGNDKSIKCEQNLGHDTMYWYKQDSKKFLKIMFSYNNKELIINETVPNRFSPKSPDKAHLNLHINSLELGDSAVYFCASSRPGQTEAFFGQGTRLTVV.

CDR3 bases: TGTGCCAGCAGCTTAGGCGTACAGGGCACTCAGCCCCAGCATTTT. Its protein is CASSLGVQGTQPQHF. The chain joins TRBV7-2 to TRBJ1-5; weak D call: TRBD1 (6 bases). V gave up 1 base and J gave up 6 bases, with 13 bases separating them. Germline V gives CDR1 SGHTA, CDR2 FQGNSA. The CDR3 consists of 15 residues.

This chain connects TRBV5-1 to TRBJ2-7, with TRBD1 matching 9 bases. CDR1 SGHRS and CDR2 YFSETQ come from the germline V gene. This CDR3 is built from 16 residues. The junction had 13 bases not matched to a gene; V was cut back by 4 bases and J by 5 bases. The CDR3 region is CASSAEPGQGYDEQYF. CDR3 in DNA: TGCGCCAGCAGCGCCGAACCGGGACAGGGATACGACGAGCAGTACTTC.

Only a few counts were recorded for this clonotype. The CDR3 bases are TGTGCCACGCGACTAGCGGGAGGCCCGGAGACCCAGTACTTC. This gives the protein CATRLAGGPETQYF. The rearrangement uses TRBV2 and TRBJ2-5, with 13 bases aligning to TRBD2. Germline values: CDR1 SNHLY, CDR2 FYNNEI. J lost 5 bases, V lost 10 bases, and 7 bases had no gene match. This CDR3 contains 14 residues.

V and J are TRBV28 and TRBJ2-1; D is tentatively TRBD1 or TRBD2 (6 bases each). Trimming stripped 5 bases from V and 9 bases from J, with 14 bases between. Looked up from germline, CDR1 is MDHEN and CDR2 is SYDVKM. CDR3 size: 13 residues. The CDR3 nucleotides are TGTGCCAGCAGTGGGGGGAACAGGGCTGAGCAGTTCTTC. Its protein product is CASSGGNRAEQFF.

V gene TRBV4-1 combines with J gene TRBJ2-1; TRBD2 agrees at 10 bases. Germline loops: CDR1 MGHRA, CDR2 YSYEKL. CDR3 size: 17 residues. V dropped 3 bases and J dropped 7; count of bases not matched to a gene: 12. CDR3 amino acids: CASSQLTLAGGGNEQFF. The CDR3, as DNA: TGCGCCAGCAGCCAGCTGACCTTAGCGGGGGGAGGGAATGAGCAGTTCTTC.

This clonotype was detected only a few times. The chain uses TRBV27 and TRBJ1-1; D call uncertain. Between the trimmed V and J ends, which lost 3 bases and 1 base, there was a span of 9 bases. This CDR3 has 14 amino acids. Germline V lookup: CDR1 MNHEY, CDR2 SMNVEV (reference sequence). CDR3 in DNA: TGTGCCAGCAGTTTTTCGAATAGGAACACTGAAGCTTTCTTT. Translation gives CASSFSNRNTEAFF.

The chain combines TRBV7-3 with TRBJ2-1; 13 bases are shared with TRBD2. This CDR3 region has 12 residues. J gave up 14 bases and V 5 bases, and 3 bases lay outside the gene matches. In germline, CDR1 is SGHTA, CDR2 FQGTGA. For the CDR3, the DNA is TGTGCCAGCAGCGTAGGGACTAGCGGGAAGTTCTTC. Translation gives CASSVGTSGKFF.